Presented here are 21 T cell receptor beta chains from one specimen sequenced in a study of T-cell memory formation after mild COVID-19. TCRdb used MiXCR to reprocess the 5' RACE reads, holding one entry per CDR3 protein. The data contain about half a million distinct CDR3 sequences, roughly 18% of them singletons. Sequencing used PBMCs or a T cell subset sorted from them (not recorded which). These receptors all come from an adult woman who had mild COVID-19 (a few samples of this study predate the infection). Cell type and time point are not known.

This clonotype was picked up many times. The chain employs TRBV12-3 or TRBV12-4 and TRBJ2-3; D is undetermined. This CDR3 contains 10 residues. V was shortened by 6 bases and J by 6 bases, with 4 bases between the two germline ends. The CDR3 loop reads CASRGDTQYF. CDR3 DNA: TGTGCCAGCAGGGGGGATACGCAGTATTTT.

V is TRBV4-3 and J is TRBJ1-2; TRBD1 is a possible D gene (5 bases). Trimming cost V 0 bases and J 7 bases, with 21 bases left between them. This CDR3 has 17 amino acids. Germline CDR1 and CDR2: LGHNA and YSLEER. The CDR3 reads CASSQEPFTSGTGGYTF. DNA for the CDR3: TGCGCCAGCAGCCAAGAGCCTTTTACGTCGGGAACAGGTGGCTACACCTTC.

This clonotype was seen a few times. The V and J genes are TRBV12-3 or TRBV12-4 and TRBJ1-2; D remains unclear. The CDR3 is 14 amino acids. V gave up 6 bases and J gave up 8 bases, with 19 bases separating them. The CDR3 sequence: CASRPDPTGRGYTF. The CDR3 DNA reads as TGTGCCAGCAGACCCGACCCGACTGGCCGAGGCTACACCTTC.

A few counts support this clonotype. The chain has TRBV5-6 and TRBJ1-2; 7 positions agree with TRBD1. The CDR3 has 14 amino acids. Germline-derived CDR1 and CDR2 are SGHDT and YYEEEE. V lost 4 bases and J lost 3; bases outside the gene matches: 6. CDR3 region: CASSRQGIYYGYTF. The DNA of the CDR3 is TGTGCCAGCAGCCGACAGGGAATATACTATGGCTACACCTTC.

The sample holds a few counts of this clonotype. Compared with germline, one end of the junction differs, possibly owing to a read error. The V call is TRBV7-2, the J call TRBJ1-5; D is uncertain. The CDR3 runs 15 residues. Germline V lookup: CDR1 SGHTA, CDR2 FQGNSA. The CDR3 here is CASRLDTFSNQPQHF. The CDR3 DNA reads TGTGCCAGCAGGTTAGACACGTTTAGCAATCAGCCCCAGCATTTT.

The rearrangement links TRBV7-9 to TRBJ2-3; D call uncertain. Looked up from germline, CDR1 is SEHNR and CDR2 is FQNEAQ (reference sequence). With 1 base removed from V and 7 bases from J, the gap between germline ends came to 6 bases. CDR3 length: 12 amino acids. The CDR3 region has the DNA TGTGCCAGCAGCTTAGATCACTATACGCAGTATTTT. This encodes CASSLDHYTQYF.

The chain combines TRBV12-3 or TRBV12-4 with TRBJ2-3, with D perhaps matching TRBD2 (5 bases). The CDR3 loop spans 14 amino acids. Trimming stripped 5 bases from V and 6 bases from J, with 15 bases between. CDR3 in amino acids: CASSLRPIADTQYF. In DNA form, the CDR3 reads TGTGCCAGCAGTCTCCGGCCGATAGCGGATACGCAGTATTTT.

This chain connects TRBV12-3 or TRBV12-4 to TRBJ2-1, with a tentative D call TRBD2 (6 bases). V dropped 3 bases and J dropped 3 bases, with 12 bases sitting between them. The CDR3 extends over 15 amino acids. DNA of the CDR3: TGTGCCAGCAGTTTCTGGGGAGGAGTCTACAATGAGCAGTTCTTC. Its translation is CASSFWGGVYNEQFF.

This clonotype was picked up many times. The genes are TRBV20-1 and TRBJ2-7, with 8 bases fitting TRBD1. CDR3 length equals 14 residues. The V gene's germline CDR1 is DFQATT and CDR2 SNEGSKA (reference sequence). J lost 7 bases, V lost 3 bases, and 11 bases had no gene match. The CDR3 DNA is TGCAGTGCTAGGTCAGACAGGGGCGGGCTGGAGCAGTACTTC. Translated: CSARSDRGGLEQYF.

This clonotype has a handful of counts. CDR3 region: CASSPGTPVGNEQFF. The CDR3 DNA is TGTGCCAGCAGCCCCGGAACACCGGTCGGCAATGAGCAGTTCTTC. This chain links TRBV11-2 with TRBJ2-1, with D uncertain. V was shortened by 5 bases and J by 6 bases, with 17 bases between the two germline ends. CDR1 SGHAT and CDR2 FQNNGV come from the germline V gene. The CDR3 runs 15 residues.

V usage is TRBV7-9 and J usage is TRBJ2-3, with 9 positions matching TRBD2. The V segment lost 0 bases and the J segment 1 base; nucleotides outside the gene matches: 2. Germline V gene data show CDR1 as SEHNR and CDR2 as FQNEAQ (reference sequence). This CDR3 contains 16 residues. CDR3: CASSLALAGRTDTQYF. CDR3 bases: TGTGCCAGCAGCTTAGCCCTAGCGGGACGCACAGATACGCAGTATTTT.

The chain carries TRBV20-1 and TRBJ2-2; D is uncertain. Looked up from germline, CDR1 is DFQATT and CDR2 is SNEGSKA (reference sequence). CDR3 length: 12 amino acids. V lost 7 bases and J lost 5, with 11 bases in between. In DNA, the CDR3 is TGCAGTGTCCAGCGTCGGACCGGGGAGCTGTTTTTT. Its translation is CSVQRRTGELFF.

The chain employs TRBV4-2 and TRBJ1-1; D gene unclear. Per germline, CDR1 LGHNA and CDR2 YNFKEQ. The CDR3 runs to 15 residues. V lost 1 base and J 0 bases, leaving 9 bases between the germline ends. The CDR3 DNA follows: TGTGCCAGCAGCCAAGTCGGACCGATGAACACTGAAGCTTTCTTT. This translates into CASSQVGPMNTEAFF.

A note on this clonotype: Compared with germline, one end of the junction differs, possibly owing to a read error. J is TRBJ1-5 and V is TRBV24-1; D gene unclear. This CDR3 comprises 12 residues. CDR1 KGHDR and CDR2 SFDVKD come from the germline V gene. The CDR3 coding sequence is TGTGCCACCAGTGGTTTGAATCAGCCCCAGCATTTT. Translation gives CATSGLNQPQHF.

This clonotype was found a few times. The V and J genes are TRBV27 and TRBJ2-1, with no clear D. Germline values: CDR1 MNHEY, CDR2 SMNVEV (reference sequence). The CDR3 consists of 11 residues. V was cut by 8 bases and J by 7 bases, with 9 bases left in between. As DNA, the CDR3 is TGTGCCAGCGGCGACCCGAATGAGCAGTTCTTC. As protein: CASGDPNEQFF.

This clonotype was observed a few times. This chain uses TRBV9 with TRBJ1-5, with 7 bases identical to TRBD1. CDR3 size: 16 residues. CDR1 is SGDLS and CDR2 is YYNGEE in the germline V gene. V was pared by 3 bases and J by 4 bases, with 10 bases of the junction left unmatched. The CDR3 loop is CASSAGGDSRNQPQHF. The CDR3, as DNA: TGTGCCAGCAGCGCCGGGGGGGACAGCCGGAATCAGCCCCAGCATTTT.

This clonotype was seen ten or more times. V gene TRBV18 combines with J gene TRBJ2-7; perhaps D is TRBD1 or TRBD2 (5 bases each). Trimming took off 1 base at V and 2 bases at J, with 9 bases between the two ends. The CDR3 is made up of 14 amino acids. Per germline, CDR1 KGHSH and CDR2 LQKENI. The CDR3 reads CASSPRQGPYEQYF. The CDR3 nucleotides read TGTGCCAGCTCACCACGTCAGGGACCCTACGAGCAGTACTTC.

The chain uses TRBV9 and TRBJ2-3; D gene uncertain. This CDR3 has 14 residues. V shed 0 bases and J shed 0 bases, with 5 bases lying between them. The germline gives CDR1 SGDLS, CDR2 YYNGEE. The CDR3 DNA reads TGTGCCAGCAGCGTAGATGCGAGCACAGATACGCAGTATTTT. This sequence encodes CASSVDASTDTQYF. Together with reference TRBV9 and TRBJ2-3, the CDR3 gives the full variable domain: DSGVTQTPKHLITATGQRVTLRCSPRSGDLSVYWYQQSLDQGLQFLIQYYNGEERAKGNILERFSAQQFPDLHSELNLSSLELGDSALYFCASSVDASTDTQYFGPGTRLTVL.

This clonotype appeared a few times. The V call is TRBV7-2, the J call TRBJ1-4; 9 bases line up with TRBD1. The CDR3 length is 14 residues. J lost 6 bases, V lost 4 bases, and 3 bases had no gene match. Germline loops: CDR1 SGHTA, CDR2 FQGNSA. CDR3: CASSSDRGDEKLFF. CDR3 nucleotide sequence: TGTGCCAGCAGCTCGGACAGGGGTGATGAAAAACTGTTTTTT. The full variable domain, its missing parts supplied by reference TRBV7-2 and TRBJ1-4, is GAGVSQSPSNKVTEKGKDVELRCDPISGHTALYWYRQSLGQGLEFLIYFQGNSAPDKSGLPSDRFSAERTGGSVSTLTIQRTQQEDSAVYLCASSSDRGDEKLFFGSGTQLSVL.

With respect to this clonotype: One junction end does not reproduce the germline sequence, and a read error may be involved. The CDR3 nucleotides are TGTGCCAGGAGCCATCGCGACAATGAGCAGTTCTTC. It specifies CARSHRDNEQFF. The chain is built from TRBV4-2 and TRBJ2-1; D is ambiguous. This CDR3 has 12 residues. CDR1 LGHNA and CDR2 YNFKEQ come from the germline V gene.

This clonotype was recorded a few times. The CDR3: CASSLSGQLDGELFF. The DNA for the CDR3 is TGTGCCAGCAGCTTGTCCGGACAACTTGACGGGGAGCTGTTTTTT. The rearrangement uses TRBV5-6 and TRBJ2-2; the D gene is possibly TRBD1 (5 bases). The CDR3 totals 15 residues. The V end lost 1 base, the J end lost 7 bases, and 14 bases lay between the germline ends. Germline V gives CDR1 SGHDT, CDR2 YYEEEE.